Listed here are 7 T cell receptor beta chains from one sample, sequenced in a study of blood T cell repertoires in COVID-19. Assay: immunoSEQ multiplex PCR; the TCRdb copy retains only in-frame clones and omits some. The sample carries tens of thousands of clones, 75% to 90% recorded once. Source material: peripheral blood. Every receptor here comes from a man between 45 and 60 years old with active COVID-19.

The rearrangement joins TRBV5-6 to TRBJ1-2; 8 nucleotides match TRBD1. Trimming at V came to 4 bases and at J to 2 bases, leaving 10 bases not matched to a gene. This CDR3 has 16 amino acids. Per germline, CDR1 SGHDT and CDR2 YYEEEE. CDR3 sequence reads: CASSPGQGRDNYGYTF. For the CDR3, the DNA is TGTGCCAGCAGCCCTGGACAGGGAAGGGACAACTATGGCTACACCTTC.

The CDR3 DNA reads TGCGCCAGCAGCCAAGGACGGCGGGAGGGGTACAATGAGCAGTTCTTC. It is translated as CASSQGRREGYNEQFF. J is TRBJ2-1 and V is TRBV4-3, with 9 positions matching TRBD2. The germline CDR1 and CDR2 sequences are LGHNA and YSLEER. V trimming: 1 base; J trimming: 4 bases; junction bases outside the gene matches: 5. The CDR3 consists of 16 residues.

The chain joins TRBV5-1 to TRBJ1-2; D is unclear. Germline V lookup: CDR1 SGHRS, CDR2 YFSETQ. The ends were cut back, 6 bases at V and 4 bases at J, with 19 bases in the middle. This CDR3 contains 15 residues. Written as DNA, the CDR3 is TGCGCCAGCACCCTAGCGTCGACCTTGGGCTATGGCTACACCTTC. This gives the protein CASTLASTLGYGYTF.

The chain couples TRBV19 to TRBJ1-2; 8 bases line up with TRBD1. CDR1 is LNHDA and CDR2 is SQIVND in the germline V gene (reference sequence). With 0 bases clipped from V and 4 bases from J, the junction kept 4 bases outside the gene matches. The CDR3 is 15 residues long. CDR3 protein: CASSIENRGIYGYTF. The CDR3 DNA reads TGTGCCAGTAGTATAGAGAACAGGGGGATCTATGGCTACACCTTC.

The CDR3 DNA is TGTGCCAGCAGCTGGAATAGGGGCGGTCCCGGGTACAATGAGCAGTTCTTC. Translation: CASSWNRGGPGYNEQFF. This chain joins TRBV11-2 and TRBJ2-1; possible D gene TRBD1, 5 bases. CDR1 and CDR2 (germline): SGHAT, FQNNGV. The CDR3 contains 17 residues. Trimming removed 4 bases from V and 4 bases from J, with 20 bases in between.

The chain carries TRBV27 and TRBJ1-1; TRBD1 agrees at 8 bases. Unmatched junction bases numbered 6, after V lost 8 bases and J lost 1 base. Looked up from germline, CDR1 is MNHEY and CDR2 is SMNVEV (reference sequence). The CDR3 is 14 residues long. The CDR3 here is CASGQGAQNTEAFF. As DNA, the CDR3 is TGTGCCAGCGGTCAGGGGGCCCAGAACACTGAAGCTTTCTTT.

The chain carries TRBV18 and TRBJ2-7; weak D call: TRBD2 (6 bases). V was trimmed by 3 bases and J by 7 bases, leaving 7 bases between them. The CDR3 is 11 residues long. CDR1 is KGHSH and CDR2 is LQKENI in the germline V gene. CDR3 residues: CASSPGGEQYF. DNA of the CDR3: TGTGCCAGCTCACCGGGGGGAGAGCAGTACTTC.